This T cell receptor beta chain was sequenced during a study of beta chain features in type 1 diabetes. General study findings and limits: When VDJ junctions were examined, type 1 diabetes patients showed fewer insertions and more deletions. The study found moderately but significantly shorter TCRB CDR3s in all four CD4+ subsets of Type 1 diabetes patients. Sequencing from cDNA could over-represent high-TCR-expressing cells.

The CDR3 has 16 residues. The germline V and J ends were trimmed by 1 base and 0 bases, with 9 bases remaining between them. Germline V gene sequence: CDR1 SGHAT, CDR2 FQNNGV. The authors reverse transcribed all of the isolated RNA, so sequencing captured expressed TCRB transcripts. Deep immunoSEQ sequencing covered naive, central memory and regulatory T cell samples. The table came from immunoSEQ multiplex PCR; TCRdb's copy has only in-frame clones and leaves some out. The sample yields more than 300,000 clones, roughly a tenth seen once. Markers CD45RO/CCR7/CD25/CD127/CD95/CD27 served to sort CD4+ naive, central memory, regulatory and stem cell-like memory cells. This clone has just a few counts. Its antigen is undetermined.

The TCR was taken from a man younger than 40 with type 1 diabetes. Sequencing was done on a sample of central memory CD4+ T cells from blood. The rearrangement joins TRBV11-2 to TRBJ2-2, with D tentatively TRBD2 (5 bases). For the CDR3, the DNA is TGTGCCAGCAGCTTAGGAGCTAGCCCGAACACCGGGGAGCTGTTTTTT. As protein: CASSLGASPNTGELFF.